These 5 T cell receptor beta chains came from one sample sequenced in a study of blood T cell repertoires in COVID-19. The table came from immunoSEQ multiplex PCR; TCRdb's copy has only in-frame clones and leaves some out. The top ten hold around 59% of the sample, which has some 19,000 clones, 70% to 90% seen once. The sequencing sample was made of peripheral blood. Receptors originate from a man older than 75 with acute or convalescent COVID-19.

As regards this clone: The junction and the germline gene differ at one end; a read error may be behind it. The chain combines TRBV18 with TRBJ2-3; possibly TRBD1 for D (5 bases). The CDR3 is 15 residues long. Germline assignment: CDR1 KGHSH and CDR2 LQKENI. The CDR3 DNA reads TGTGCCAGCACACCCCTGCAGGGAAGGGCAGATACGCAGTATTTT. Amino acid sequence: CASTPLQGRADTQYF.

The chain uses TRBV29-1 and TRBJ2-3, with 11 bases that match TRBD2. Trimming removed 7 bases from V and 12 bases from J; junction bases left unmatched: 12. CDR3 length: 13 residues. Per germline, CDR1 SQVTM and CDR2 ANQGSEA. The DNA for the CDR3 is TGCAGCGCCCGAAATACTAGCGGGGGTATCCAGTATTTT. Translated, it gives CSARNTSGGIQYF.

The CDR3: CASSSKGGVSSYEQYF. The CDR3 bases are TGTGCCAGCAGCTCCAAGGGCGGGGTTAGCTCCTACGAGCAGTACTTC. J is TRBJ2-7 and V is TRBV7-2, with a possible D match to TRBD2 (6 bases). V lost 4 bases and J lost 0, with 16 bases in between. The germline V gene encodes CDR1 SGHTA and CDR2 FQGNSA. The CDR3 has 16 amino acids. The full variable domain, its missing parts supplied by reference TRBV7-2 and TRBJ2-7, is GAGVSQSPSNKVTEKGKDVELRCDPISGHTALYWYRQSLGQGLEFLIYFQGNSAPDKSGLPSDRFSAERTGGSVSTLTIQRTQQEDSAVYLCASSSKGGVSSYEQYFGPGTRLTVT.

This clone appeared a single time. The V gene is TRBV5-1, the J gene TRBJ1-2; D call uncertain. V was clipped by 5 bases and J by 4 bases, with 9 bases between them. The CDR3 loop spans 12 amino acids. Germline V gene sequence: CDR1 SGHRS, CDR2 YFSETQ. The CDR3 sequence: CASRSEIYGYTF. The DNA of the CDR3 is TGCGCCAGCAGATCAGAAATCTATGGCTACACCTTC.

CDR3 bases: TGTGCCAGCAGCCGAGGAGAAATGAACACTGAAGCTTTCTTT. It is translated as CASSRGEMNTEAFF. This rearrangement joins TRBV2 to TRBJ1-1, with no clear D. V was trimmed by 6 bases and J by 0 bases, leaving 11 bases between them. The CDR3 loop spans 14 amino acids. CDR1 SNHLY and CDR2 FYNNEI come from the germline V gene. The entire variable domain, with the rest obtained from reference TRBV2 and TRBJ1-1, is as follows: EPEVTQTPSHQVTQMGQEVILRCVPISNHLYFYWYRQILGQKVEFLVSFYNNEISEKSEIFDDQFSVERPDGSNFTLKIRSTKLEDSAMYFCASSRGEMNTEAFFGQGTRLTVV.